Here is one TCR beta chain with its context. Its antigen remains undetermined. One base away there is no much larger clone; base qualities are not given. This entry belongs to a study of OX40 agonist ivuxolimab in advanced cancers. About the investigation overall: Ivuxolimab was an agonistic, fully human IgG2 monoclonal antibody directed against OX40 (CD134), a costimulatory receptor. Intravenous ivuxolimab was administered to patients every 2 weeks at six dose levels: 0.01, 0.1, 0.3, 1.5, 3 and 10 mg/kg. Of the approximately 53 patients in dose escalation, 19 had hepatocellular carcinoma, about 15 had melanoma, 9 had renal cell carcinoma and 9 had head and neck cancer. In the dose-escalation cohort, around four fifths of patients were male, and the mean age was around 65 years with a range of about 20 to 79. Patients were allowed to have had prior anti-PD-1, anti-PD-L1 or anti-CTLA-4 therapy, and 40% of the dose-escalation patients had been treated with checkpoint inhibitors. Partial responses occurred in three dose-escalation patients: two with cutaneous melanoma and one with hepatocellular carcinoma. Peripheral TCRbeta sequencing aimed to test whether ivuxolimab altered TCR sequence diversity and caused clonal T-cell expansion. The paper describes the monotherapy dose-escalation part (N = 52 patients) of the phase I trial of ivuxolimab.

Patients with autoimmune disease history or receiving systemic immunosuppression were excluded from the trial. In every dose cohort, peripheral blood was drawn for TCR sequencing at baseline, cycle 4 day 1, and cycle 7 day 1. The samples were drawn from a first-in-human, open-label, multicenter phase I dose-escalation trial of ivuxolimab. Adults with locally advanced or metastatic melanoma, renal cell carcinoma, hepatocellular carcinoma or head and neck squamous cell carcinoma were enrolled in the trial. Before TCR sequencing, CD4+ T cells and CD8+ T cells from peripheral blood were sorted into separate populations. Genomic DNA was extracted from sorted cells for sequencing of the TCRbeta CDR3 region. TCRbeta CDR3 regions were sequenced using the immunoSEQ Assay. Drawn from immuneACCESS, this table holds only the in-frame rearrangements with V and J called that TCRdb kept. Clones are partly lost; checked studies trace under half to an unresolved V gene and leave the rest unexplained. Here the sample has roughly 80,000 clones; 80% to 90% occur a single time. The ten largest clonotypes hold under 2.5% of the sample.

As encoded in the germline V gene (reference sequence), CDR1 is MNHNY while CDR2 is SVGAGI. The CDR3 runs 16 amino acids, cysteine and phenylalanine included. Only the CDR3 portion is preserved as DNA: 48 bases, with reading frame beginning at the first base. At the junction V is shortened by 7 bases and J by 10 bases; bases outside the gene matches: 16. Overall study outcomes, separate from this receptor: The antigen specificity of the clonally expanded peripheral T cells was not determined. At doses from 0.1 to 3.0 mg/kg, clonal expansion was seen in both CD4+ and CD8+ blood T cells between baseline and week 6. Low levels of normalized T-cell clonal expansion were also seen in some patients who did not respond. In partial responders in the 0.1-3.0 mg/kg groups, normalized peripheral clonal expansion was found to be among the lowest, especially among CD8+ T cells. On average, CD8+ T cells showed more expanded clones than CD4+ T cells after ivuxolimab.

The sample was CD4+ or CD8+ T cells sorted from blood, taken in a trial of the OX40 agonist ivuxolimab. The receptor was isolated from an adult with an advanced solid tumor such as melanoma, head and neck, liver or kidney cancer. The chain links TRBV6-6 with TRBJ1-6, with TRBD1 matching 7 junction bases. The nucleotide sequence reads as follows: TGTGCCAGCACCGGAACCGGGAGGCAGGGGGTGTCACCCCTCCACTTT. It translates as CASTGTGRQGVSPLHF.